This T cell receptor (beta chain) was profiled in a study of T cell responses to AZD1222 COVID-19 vaccine. Germline trimming cut 0 bases from V and 11 bases from J; bases unmatched to any gene: 9. The CDR3 runs 16 residues. CDR1 SGHNT and CDR2 YYREEE come from the germline V gene (reference sequence). Broader study findings: Sampling that yielded the repertoires occurred only after the peak T cell response.

The repertoire was sequenced with immunoSEQ multiplex PCR; TCRdb's copy has only in-frame clones and lacks some. The sample contains fewer than 120,000 clones, roughly nine tenths of which appear only once. With respect to this clone: Its target is not known.

The material was peripheral blood, obtained on day 0 of AZD1222 vaccination. V is TRBV5-4 and J is TRBJ1-6, with 9 bases lining up with TRBD1. This TCR was recovered from an adult in good health. The CDR3, as DNA: TGTGCCAGCAGCTTGGAGGCCACAGGGGGCTTGGCACCCCTCCACTTT. Amino acids: CASSLEATGGLAPLHF.